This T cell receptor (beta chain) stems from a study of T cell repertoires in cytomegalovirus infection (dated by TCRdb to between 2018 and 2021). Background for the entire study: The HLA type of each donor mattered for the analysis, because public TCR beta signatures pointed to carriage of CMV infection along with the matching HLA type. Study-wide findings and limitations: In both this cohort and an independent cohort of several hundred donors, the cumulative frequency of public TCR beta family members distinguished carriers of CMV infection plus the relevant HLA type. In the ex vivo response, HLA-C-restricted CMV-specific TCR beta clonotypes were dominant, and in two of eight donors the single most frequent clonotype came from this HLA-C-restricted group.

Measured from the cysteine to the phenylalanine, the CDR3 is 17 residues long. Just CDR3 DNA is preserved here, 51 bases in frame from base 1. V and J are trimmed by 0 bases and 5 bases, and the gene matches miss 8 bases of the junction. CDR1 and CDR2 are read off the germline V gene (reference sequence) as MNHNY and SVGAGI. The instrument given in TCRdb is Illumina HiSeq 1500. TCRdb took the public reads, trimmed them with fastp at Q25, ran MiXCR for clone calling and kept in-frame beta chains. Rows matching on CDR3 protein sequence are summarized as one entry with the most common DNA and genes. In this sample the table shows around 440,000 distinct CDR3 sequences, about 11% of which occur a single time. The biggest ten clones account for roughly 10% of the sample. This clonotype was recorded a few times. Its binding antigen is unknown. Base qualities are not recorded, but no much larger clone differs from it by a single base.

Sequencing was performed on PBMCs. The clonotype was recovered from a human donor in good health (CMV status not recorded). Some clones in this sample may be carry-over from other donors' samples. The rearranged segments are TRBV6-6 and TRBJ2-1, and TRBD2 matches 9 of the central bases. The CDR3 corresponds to CASSYSRLAESDNEQFF. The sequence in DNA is TGTGCCAGCAGTTACTCGAGACTAGCGGAATCGGACAATGAGCAGTTCTTC.